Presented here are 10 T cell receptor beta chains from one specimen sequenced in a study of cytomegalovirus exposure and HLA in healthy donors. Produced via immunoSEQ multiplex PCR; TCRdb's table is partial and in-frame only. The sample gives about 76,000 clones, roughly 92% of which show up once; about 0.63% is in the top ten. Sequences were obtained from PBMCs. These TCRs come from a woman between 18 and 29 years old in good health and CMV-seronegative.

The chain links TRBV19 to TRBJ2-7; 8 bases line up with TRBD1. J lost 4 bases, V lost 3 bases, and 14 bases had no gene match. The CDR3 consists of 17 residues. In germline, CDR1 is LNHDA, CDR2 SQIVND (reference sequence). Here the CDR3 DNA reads TGTGCCAGTAGTATCACCCCCCGACAGGGGAAGTTTTACGAGCAGTACTTC. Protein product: CASSITPRQGKFYEQYF.

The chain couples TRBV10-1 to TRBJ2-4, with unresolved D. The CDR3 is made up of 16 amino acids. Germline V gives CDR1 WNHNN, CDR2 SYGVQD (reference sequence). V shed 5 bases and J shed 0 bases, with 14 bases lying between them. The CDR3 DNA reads TGCGCCAGCAGTTTTCTCACTTCCATAGCCAAAAACATTCAGTACTTC. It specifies CASSFLTSIAKNIQYF.

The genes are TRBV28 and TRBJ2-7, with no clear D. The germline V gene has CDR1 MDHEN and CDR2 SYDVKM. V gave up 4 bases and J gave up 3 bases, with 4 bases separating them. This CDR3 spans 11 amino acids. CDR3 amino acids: CASSSYYEQYF. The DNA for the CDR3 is TGTGCCAGCAGTTCGTACTACGAGCAGTACTTC.

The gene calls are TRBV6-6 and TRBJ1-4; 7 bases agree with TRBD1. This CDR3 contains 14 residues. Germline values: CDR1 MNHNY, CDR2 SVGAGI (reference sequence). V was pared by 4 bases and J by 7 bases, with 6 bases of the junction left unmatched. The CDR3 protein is CASSSRQGSEKLFF. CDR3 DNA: TGTGCCAGCAGTTCCCGACAGGGAAGTGAAAAACTGTTTTTT.

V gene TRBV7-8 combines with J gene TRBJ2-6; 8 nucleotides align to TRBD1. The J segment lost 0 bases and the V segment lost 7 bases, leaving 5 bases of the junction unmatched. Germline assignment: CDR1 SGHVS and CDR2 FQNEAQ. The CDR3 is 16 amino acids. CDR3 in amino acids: CASNPGGLSGANVLTF. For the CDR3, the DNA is TGTGCCAGCAACCCAGGGGGCCTCTCTGGGGCCAACGTCCTGACTTTC.

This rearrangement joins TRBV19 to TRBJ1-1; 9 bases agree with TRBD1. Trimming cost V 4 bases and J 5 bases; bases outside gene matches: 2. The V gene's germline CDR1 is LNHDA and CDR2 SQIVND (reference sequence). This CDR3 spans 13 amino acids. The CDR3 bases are TGTGCCAGTAGTACAGGGACAGGGACTGAAGCTTTCTTT. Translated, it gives CASSTGTGTEAFF.

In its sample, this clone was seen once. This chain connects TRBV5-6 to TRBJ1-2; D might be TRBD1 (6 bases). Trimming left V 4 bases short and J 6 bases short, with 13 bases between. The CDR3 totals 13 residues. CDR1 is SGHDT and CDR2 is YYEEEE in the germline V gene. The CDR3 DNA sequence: TGTGCCAGCAGCCCCCAGGGGTTTGATGGCTACACCTTC. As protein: CASSPQGFDGYTF.

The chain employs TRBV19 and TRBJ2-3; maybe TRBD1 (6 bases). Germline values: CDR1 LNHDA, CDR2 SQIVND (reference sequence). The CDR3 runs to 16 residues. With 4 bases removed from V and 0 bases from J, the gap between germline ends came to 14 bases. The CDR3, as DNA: TGTGCCAGTAGTACCCGCGACAGGCGAAGCACAGATACGCAGTATTTT. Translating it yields CASSTRDRRSTDTQYF.

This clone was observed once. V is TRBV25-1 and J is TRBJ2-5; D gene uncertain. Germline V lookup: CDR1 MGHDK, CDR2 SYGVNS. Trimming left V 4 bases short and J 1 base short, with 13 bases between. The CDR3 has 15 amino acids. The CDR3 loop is CASSGSLVAQETQYF. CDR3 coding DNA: TGTGCCAGCAGTGGAAGCCTAGTAGCCCAAGAGACCCAGTACTTC. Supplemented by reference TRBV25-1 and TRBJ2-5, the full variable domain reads EADIYQTPRYLVIGTGKKITLECSQTMGHDKMYWYQQDPGMELHLIHYSYGVNSTEKGDLSSESTVSRIRTEHFPLTLESARPSHTSQYLCASSGSLVAQETQYFGPGTRLLVL.

CDR3 coding DNA: TGCGCCAGCAGTGAGTATGACAGGGGCGCCTACGAGCAGTACTTC. The encoded protein is CASSEYDRGAYEQYF. The chain links TRBV10-1 to TRBJ2-7; 8 bases fit TRBD1. V lost 1 base, J lost 2 bases, and 4 bases stayed unmatched. The V gene's germline CDR1 is WNHNN and CDR2 SYGVQD (reference sequence). The CDR3 runs to 15 residues.